The clone carrying this T cell receptor (beta chain) was seen a handful of times. CDR3 length: 14 amino acids. CDR1 is SGHDT, CDR2 YYEEEE, per germline. The ends lost 4 bases at V and 0 bases at J; junction bases unmatched: 1. Aged about 6 to 95, donors were systemically healthy Caucasians from Russia. A second PCR of roughly 7 to 11 cycles used a sample-barcoded 5' primer and a J-beta primer mix. Via MiXCR, TCRdb re-called the 5' RACE reads, giving one row per CDR3 protein. Of about 640,000 distinct CDR3 sequences in the sample, 58% were seen once. This specimen belongs to a study of blood T cells in healthy people across ages.

This receptor was taken from a man in his sixties in good health. The chain carries TRBV5-6 and TRBJ2-4; TRBD2 aligns across 7 bases. Sequenced sample: blood. CDR3 protein: CASSAGVAKNIQYF. The DNA of the CDR3 is TGTGCCAGCAGCGCGGGAGTAGCCAAAAACATTCAGTACTTC.